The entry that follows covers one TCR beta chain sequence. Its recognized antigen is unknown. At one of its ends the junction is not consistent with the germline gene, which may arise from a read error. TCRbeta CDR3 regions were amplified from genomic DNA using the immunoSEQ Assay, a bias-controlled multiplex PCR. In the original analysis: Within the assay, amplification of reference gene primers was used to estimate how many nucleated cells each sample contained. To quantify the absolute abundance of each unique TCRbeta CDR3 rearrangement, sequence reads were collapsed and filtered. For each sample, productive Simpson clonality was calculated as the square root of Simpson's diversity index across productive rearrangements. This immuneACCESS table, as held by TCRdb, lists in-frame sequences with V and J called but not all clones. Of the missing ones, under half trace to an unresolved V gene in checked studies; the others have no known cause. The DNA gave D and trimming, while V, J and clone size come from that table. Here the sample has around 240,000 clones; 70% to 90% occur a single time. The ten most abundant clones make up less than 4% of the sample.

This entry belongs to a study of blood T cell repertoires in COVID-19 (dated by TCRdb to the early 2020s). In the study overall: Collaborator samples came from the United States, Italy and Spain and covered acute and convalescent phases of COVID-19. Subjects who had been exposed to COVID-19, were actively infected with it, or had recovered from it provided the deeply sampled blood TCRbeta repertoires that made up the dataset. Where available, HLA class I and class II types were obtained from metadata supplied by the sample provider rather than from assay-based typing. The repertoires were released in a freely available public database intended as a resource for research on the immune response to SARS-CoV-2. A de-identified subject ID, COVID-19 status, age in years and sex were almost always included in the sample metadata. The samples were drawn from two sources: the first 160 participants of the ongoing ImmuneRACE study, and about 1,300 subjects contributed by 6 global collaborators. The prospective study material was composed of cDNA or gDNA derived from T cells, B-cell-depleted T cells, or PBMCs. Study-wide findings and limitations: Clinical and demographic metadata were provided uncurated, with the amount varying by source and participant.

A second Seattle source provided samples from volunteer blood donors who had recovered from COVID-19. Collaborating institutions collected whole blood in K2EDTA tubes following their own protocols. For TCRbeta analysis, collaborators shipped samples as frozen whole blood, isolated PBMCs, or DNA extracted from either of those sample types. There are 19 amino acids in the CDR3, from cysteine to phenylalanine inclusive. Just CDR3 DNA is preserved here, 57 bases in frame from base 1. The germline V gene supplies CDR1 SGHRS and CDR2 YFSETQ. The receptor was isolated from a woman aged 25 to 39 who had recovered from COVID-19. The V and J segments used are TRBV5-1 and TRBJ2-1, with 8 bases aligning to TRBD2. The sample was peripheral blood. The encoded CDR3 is CASSLARGGPNRGNNKQFF. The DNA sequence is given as TGCGCCAGCAGCTTGGCACGCGGGGGGCCGAACCGCGGAAACAATAAGCAGTTCTTC.